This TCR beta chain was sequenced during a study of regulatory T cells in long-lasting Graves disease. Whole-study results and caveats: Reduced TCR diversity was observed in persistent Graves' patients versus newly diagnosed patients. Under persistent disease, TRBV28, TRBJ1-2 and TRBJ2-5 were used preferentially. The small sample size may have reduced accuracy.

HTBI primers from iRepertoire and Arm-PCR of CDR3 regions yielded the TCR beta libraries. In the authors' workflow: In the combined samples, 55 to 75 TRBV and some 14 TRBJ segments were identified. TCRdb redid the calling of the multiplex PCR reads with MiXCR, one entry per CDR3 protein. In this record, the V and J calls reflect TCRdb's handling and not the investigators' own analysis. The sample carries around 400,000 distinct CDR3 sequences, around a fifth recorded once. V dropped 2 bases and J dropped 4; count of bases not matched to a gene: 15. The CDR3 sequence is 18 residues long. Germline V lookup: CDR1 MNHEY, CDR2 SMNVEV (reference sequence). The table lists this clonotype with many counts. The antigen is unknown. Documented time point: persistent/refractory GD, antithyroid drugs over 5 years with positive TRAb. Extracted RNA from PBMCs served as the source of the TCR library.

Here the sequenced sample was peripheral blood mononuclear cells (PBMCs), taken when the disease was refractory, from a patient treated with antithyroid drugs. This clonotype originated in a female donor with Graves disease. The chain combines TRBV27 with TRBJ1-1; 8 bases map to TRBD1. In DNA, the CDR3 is TGTGCCAGCAGTTTAGGGCAGGGGGCGGATTTCCCAACCACTGAAGCTTTCTTT. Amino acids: CASSLGQGADFPTTEAFF.